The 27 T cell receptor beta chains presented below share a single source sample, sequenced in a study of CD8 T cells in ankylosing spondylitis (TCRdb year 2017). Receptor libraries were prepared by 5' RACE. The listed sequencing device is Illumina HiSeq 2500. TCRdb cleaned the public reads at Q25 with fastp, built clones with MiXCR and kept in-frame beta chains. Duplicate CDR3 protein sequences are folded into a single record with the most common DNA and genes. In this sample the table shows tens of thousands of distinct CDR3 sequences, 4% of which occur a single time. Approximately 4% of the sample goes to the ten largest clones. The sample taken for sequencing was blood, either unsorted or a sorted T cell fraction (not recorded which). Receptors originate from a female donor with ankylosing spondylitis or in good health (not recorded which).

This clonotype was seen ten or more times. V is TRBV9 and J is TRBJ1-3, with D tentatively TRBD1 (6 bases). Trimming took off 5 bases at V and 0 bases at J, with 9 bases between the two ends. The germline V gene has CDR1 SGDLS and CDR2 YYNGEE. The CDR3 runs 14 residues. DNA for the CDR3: TGTGCCAGCAGTGGGACAATCTCTGGAAACACCATATATTTT. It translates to CASSGTISGNTIYF.

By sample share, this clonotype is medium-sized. CDR3 loop: CASSVEINTEAFF. The DNA for the CDR3 is TGTGCCAGCAGCGTAGAAATCAACACTGAAGCTTTCTTT. V and J are TRBV9 and TRBJ1-1; no firm D call. The CDR3 extends over 13 amino acids. Per germline, CDR1 SGDLS and CDR2 YYNGEE. Trimming left V 0 bases short and J 2 bases short, with 5 bases between. Drawing the rest from reference TRBV9 and TRBJ1-1, the complete variable domain is DSGVTQTPKHLITATGQRVTLRCSPRSGDLSVYWYQQSLDQGLQFLIQYYNGEERAKGNILERFSAQQFPDLHSELNLSSLELGDSALYFCASSVEINTEAFFGQGTRLTVV.

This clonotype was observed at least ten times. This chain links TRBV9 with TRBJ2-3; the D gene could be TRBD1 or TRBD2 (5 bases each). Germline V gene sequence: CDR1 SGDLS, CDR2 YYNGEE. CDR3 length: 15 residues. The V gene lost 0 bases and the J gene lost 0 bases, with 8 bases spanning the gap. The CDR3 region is CASSVAGPSTDTQYF. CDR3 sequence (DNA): TGTGCCAGCAGCGTAGCGGGACCTAGCACAGATACGCAGTATTTT.

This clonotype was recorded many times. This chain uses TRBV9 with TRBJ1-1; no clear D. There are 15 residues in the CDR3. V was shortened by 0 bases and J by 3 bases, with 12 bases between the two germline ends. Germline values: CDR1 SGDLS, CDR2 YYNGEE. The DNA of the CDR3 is TGTGCCAGCAGCGTAGATGGAGATTCGGACACTGAAGCTTTCTTT. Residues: CASSVDGDSDTEAFF.

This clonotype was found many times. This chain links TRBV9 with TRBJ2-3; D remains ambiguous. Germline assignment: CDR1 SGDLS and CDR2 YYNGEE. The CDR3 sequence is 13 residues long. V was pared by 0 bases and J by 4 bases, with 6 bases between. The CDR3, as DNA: TGTGCCAGCAGCGTAGAGATGTCAGATACGCAGTATTTT. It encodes CASSVEMSDTQYF. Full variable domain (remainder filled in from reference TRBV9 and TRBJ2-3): DSGVTQTPKHLITATGQRVTLRCSPRSGDLSVYWYQQSLDQGLQFLIQYYNGEERAKGNILERFSAQQFPDLHSELNLSSLELGDSALYFCASSVEMSDTQYFGPGTRLTVL.

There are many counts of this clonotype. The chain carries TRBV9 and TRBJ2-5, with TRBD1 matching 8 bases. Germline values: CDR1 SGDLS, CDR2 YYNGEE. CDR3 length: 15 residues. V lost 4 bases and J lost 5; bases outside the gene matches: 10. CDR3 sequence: CASSPYDDRGETQYF. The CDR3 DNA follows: TGTGCCAGCAGCCCTTATGACGACAGGGGTGAGACCCAGTACTTC.

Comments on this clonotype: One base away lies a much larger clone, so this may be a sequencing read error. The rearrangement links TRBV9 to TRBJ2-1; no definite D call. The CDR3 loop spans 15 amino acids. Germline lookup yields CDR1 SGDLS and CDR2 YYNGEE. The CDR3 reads CASSLAASSYDEQFF. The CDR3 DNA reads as TGTGCCAGCAGCTTAGCAGCCAGCTCCTACGATGAGCAGTTCTTC.

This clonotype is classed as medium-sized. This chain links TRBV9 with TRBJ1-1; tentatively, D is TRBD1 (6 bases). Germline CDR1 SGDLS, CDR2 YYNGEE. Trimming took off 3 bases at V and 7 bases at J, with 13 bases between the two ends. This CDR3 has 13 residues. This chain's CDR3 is CASSDGGPIEAFF. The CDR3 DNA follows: TGTGCCAGCAGCGATGGGGGGCCAATTGAAGCTTTCTTT.

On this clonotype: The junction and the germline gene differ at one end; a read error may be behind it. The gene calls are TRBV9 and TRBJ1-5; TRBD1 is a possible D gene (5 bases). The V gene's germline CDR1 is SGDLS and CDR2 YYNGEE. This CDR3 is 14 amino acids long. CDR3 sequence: CATSFGTETQPQHF. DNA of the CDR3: TGTGCCACCAGCTTTGGGACGGAAACTCAGCCCCAGCATTTT.

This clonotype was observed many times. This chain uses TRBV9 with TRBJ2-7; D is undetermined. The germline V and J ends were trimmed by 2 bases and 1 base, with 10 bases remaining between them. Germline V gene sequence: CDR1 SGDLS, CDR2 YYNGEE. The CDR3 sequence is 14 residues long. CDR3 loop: CASSVGSVSYEQYF. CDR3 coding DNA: TGTGCCAGCAGCGTCGGGTCTGTATCCTACGAGCAGTACTTC.

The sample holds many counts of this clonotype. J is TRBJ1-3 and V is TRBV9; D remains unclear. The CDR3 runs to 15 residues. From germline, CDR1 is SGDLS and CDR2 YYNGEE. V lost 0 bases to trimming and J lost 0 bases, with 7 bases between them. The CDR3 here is CASSVAPSSGNTIYF. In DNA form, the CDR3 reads TGTGCCAGCAGCGTAGCCCCGAGCTCTGGAAACACCATATATTTT.

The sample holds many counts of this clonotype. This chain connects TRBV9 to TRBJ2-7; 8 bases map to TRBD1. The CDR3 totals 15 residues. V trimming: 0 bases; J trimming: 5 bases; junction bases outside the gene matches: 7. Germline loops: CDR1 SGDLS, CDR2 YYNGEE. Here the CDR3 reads CASSVGAGGIHEQYF. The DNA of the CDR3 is TGTGCCAGCAGCGTAGGTGCAGGGGGCATCCACGAGCAGTACTTC.

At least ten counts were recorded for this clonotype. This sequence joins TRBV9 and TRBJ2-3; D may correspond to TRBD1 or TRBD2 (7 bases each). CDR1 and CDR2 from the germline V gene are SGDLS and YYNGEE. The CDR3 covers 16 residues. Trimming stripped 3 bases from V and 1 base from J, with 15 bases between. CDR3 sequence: CASSGSGTAGTDTQYF. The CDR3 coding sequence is TGTGCCAGCAGCGGAAGCGGGACAGCCGGCACAGATACGCAGTATTTT.

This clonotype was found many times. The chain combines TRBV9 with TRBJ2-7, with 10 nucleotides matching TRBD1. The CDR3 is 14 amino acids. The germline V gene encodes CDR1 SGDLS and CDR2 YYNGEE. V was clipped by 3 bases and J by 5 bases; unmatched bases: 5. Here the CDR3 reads CASSARDRGNEQYF. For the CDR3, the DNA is TGTGCCAGCAGCGCGCGGGACAGGGGCAACGAGCAGTACTTC. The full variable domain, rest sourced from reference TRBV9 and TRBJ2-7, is DSGVTQTPKHLITATGQRVTLRCSPRSGDLSVYWYQQSLDQGLQFLIQYYNGEERAKGNILERFSAQQFPDLHSELNLSSLELGDSALYFCASSARDRGNEQYFGPGTRLTVT.

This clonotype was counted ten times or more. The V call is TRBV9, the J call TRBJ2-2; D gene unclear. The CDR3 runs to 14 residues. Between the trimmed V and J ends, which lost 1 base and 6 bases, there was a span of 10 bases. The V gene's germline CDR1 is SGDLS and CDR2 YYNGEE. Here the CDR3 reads CASSVRVDPGELFF. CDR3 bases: TGTGCCAGCAGCGTAAGAGTGGATCCCGGGGAGCTGTTTTTT.

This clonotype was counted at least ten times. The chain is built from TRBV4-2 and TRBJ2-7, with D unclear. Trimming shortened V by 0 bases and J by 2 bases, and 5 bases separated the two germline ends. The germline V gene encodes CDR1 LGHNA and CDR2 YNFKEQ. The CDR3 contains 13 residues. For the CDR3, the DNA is TGTGCCAGCAGCCAAGAGACCGCCTACGAGCAGTACTTC. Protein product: CASSQETAYEQYF.

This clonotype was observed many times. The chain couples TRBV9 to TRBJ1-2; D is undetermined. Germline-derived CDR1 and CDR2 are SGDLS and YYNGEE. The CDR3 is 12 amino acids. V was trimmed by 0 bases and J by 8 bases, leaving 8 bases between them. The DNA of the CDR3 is TGTGCCAGCAGCGTAGAAGGGAAGGGCTACACCTTC. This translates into CASSVEGKGYTF.

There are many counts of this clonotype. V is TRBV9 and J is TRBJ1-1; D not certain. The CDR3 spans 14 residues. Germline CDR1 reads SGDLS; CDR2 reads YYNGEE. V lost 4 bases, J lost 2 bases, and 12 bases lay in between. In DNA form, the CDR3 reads TGTGCCAGCAGCCCTGCCACCCAAAACACTGAAGCTTTCTTT. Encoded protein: CASSPATQNTEAFF.

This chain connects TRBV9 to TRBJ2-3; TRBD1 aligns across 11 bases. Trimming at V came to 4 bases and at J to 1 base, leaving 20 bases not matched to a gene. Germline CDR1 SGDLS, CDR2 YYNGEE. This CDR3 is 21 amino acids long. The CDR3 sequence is CASSPSSGQGAWGVGTDTQYF. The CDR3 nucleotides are TGTGCCAGCAGCCCGTCGTCTGGACAGGGGGCTTGGGGGGTAGGCACAGATACGCAGTATTTT. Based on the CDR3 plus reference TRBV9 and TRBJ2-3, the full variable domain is DSGVTQTPKHLITATGQRVTLRCSPRSGDLSVYWYQQSLDQGLQFLIQYYNGEERAKGNILERFSAQQFPDLHSELNLSSLELGDSALYFCASSPSSGQGAWGVGTDTQYFGPGTRLTVL.

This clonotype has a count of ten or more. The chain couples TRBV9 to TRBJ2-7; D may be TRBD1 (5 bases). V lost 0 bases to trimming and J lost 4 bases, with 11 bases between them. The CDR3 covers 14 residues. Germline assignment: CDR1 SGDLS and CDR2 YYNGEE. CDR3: CASSVGQGMYEQYF. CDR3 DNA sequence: TGTGCCAGCAGCGTAGGGCAGGGTATGTACGAGCAGTACTTC.

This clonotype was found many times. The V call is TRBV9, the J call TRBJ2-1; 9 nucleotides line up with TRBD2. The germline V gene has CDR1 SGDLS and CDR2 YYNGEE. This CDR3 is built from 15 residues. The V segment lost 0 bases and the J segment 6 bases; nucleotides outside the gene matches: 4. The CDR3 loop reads CASSVGASGVNEQFF. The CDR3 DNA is TGTGCCAGCAGCGTAGGCGCTAGCGGGGTCAATGAGCAGTTCTTC. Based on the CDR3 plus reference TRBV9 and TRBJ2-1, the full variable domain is DSGVTQTPKHLITATGQRVTLRCSPRSGDLSVYWYQQSLDQGLQFLIQYYNGEERAKGNILERFSAQQFPDLHSELNLSSLELGDSALYFCASSVGASGVNEQFFGPGTRLTVL.

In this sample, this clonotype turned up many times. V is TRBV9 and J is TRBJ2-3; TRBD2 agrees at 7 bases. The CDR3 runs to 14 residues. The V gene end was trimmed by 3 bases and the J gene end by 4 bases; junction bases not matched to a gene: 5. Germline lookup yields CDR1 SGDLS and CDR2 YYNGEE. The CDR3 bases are TGTGCCAGCAGCGGGGGACTAATACCAGATACGCAGTATTTT. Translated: CASSGGLIPDTQYF.

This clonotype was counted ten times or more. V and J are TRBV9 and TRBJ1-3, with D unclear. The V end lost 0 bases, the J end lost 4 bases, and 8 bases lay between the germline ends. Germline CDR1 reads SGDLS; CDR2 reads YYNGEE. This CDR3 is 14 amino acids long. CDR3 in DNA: TGTGCCAGCAGCGTAGGGGGTACCGGAAACACCATATATTTT. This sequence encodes CASSVGGTGNTIYF.

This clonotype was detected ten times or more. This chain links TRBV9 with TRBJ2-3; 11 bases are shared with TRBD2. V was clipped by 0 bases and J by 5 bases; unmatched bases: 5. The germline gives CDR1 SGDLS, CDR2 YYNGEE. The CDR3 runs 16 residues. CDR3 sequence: CASSVGLAGTLDTQYF. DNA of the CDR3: TGTGCCAGCAGCGTAGGACTAGCGGGAACACTAGATACGCAGTATTTT.

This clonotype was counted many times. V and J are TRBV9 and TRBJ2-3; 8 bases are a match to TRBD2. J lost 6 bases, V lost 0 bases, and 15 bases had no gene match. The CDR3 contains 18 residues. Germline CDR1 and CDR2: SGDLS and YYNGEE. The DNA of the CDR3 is TGTGCCAGCAGCGTAGGGCTCTTTCGAGCGGGGGAAATGGATACGCAGTATTTT. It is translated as CASSVGLFRAGEMDTQYF.

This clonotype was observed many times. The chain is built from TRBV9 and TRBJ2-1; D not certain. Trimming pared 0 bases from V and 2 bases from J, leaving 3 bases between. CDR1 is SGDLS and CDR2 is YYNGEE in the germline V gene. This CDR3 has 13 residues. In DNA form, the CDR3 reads TGTGCCAGCAGCGTAGGGGCCTACAATGAGCAGTTCTTC. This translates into CASSVGAYNEQFF.

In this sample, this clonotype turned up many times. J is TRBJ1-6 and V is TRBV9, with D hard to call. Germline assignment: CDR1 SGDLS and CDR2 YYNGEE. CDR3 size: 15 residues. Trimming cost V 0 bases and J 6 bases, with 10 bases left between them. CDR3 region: CASSVGGIANSPLHF. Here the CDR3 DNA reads TGTGCCAGCAGCGTAGGGGGAATAGCTAATTCACCCCTCCACTTT.